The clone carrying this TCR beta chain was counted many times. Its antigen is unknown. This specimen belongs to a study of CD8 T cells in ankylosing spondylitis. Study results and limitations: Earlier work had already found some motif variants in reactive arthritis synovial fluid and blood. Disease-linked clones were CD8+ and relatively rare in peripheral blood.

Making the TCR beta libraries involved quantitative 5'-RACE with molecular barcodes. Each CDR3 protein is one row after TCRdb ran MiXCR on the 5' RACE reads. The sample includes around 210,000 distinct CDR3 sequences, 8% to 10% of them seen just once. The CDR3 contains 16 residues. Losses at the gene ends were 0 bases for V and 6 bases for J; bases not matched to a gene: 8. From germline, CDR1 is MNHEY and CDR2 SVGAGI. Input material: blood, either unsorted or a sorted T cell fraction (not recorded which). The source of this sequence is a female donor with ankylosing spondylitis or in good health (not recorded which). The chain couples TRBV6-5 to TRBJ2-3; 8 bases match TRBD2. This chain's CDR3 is CASSYSAGGGTDTQYF. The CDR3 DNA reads TGTGCCAGCAGTTACTCGGCGGGAGGTGGGACGGATACGCAGTATTTT.